These 18 T cell receptor beta chains came from one sample sequenced in a study of cytomegalovirus exposure and HLA in healthy donors. TCRdb's table, derived via immunoSEQ multiplex PCR, lists solely in-frame clones and lacks some. The data show approximately 150,000 clones, roughly nine tenths seen once. The material sequenced was PBMCs. These receptors were collected from a man younger than 35 in good health and CMV-seronegative.

The chain couples TRBV4-3 to TRBJ2-5, with D possibly TRBD1 on 5 matching bases. The CDR3 loop spans 13 amino acids. Germline V gives CDR1 LGHNA, CDR2 YSLEER. V lost 0 bases to trimming and J lost 5 bases, with 7 bases between them. As DNA, the CDR3 is TGCGCCAGCAGCCAAGAGTCAGGGGAGACCCAGTACTTC. Translating gives CASSQESGETQYF.

The chain couples TRBV2 to TRBJ1-3; 8 positions match TRBD1. CDR1 and CDR2 from the germline V gene are SNHLY and FYNNEI. The CDR3 extends over 15 amino acids. V gave up 4 bases and J gave up 0 bases; unmatched junction bases: 2. In DNA form, the CDR3 reads TGTGCCAGCAGTGGGACAGGGAACTCTGGAAACACCATATATTTT. Amino acids: CASSGTGNSGNTIYF.

The rearrangement joins TRBV9 to TRBJ2-2; possibly TRBD1 for D (5 bases). The length of the CDR3 is 14 residues. Germline V lookup: CDR1 SGDLS, CDR2 YYNGEE. Trimming left V 3 bases short and J 4 bases short, with 10 bases between. DNA for the CDR3: TGTGCCAGCAGCGAGGGGATCTTCACCGGGGAGCTGTTTTTT. Amino acid sequence: CASSEGIFTGELFF.

This clone was detected only once. The chain joins TRBV27 to TRBJ2-2; 8 bases are a match to TRBD1. The CDR3 spans 13 residues. The V and J ends lost 6 bases and 10 bases, in that order; junction bases with no gene match: 7. Germline V lookup: CDR1 MNHEY, CDR2 SMNVEV (reference sequence). This CDR3 reads CASRSQGEEELFF. The DNA for the CDR3 is TGTGCCAGCAGGTCACAGGGGGAGGAGGAGCTGTTTTTT.

Written as DNA, the CDR3 is TGTGCCAGCTCACAAGGAGAGGCGGGCGAGCAGTACGTC. Its translation is CASSQGEAGEQYV. The V and J genes are TRBV18 and TRBJ2-7, with D perhaps matching TRBD2 (5 bases). The V gene's germline CDR1 is KGHSH and CDR2 LQKENI. The V gene lost 4 bases and the J gene lost 6 bases, with 13 bases spanning the gap. The CDR3 totals 13 residues.

This chain joins TRBV6-5 and TRBJ2-4; the D gene is possibly TRBD2 (5 bases). Germline CDR1 is MNHEY and CDR2 is SVGAGI. CDR3 length: 13 amino acids. V lost 6 bases and J lost 9, with 15 bases in between. CDR3 protein: CASSPDVRAIQYF. CDR3 in DNA: TGTGCCAGCAGCCCCGACGTGAGGGCCATTCAGTACTTC.

V is TRBV5-4 and J is TRBJ1-2; D not certain. Germline V CDR1 and CDR2: SGHNT, YYREEE (reference sequence). Trimming pared 0 bases from V and 7 bases from J, leaving 16 bases between. The length of the CDR3 is 15 residues. CDR3 sequence reads: CASSLAATERSGYTF. The DNA for the CDR3 is TGTGCCAGCAGCTTGGCCGCAACTGAAAGGAGTGGCTACACCTTC.

The genes are TRBV6-6 and TRBJ1-2, with a tentative D call TRBD1 (6 bases). Germline-derived CDR1 and CDR2 are MNHNY and SVGAGI (reference sequence). Trimming left V 2 bases short and J 6 bases short, with 16 bases between. The CDR3 contains 15 residues. The CDR3 reads CASSYHGGGGDGYTF. In nucleotides, the CDR3 is TGTGCCAGCAGTTACCATGGGGGAGGGGGAGATGGCTACACCTTC.

In DNA, the CDR3 is TGTGCCAGCAGTTCGGGGACAGGTGGCTACACCTTC. Translated, it gives CASSSGTGGYTF. This chain connects TRBV27 to TRBJ1-2, with TRBD1 matching 8 bases. The CDR3 is 12 amino acids. The germline V gene encodes CDR1 MNHEY and CDR2 SMNVEV (reference sequence). Trimming removed 4 bases from V and 7 bases from J; junction bases left unmatched: 2.

The V gene is TRBV29-1, the J gene TRBJ2-5; D remains ambiguous. The germline CDR1 and CDR2 sequences are SQVTM and ANQGSEA. Trimming shortened V by 2 bases and J by 2 bases, and 6 bases separated the two germline ends. CDR3 length: 12 amino acids. The CDR3 region has the DNA TGCAGCGTTGAAAACTGGCAAGAGACCCAGTACTTC. Amino acid sequence: CSVENWQETQYF.

V is TRBV29-1 and J is TRBJ2-2, with 7 bases fitting TRBD1. This CDR3 has 12 amino acids. Trimming took 7 bases from V and 6 from J; bases not matched to a gene: 5. Germline assignment: CDR1 SQVTM and CDR2 ANQGSEA. The CDR3 reads CSARGFAGELFF. CDR3 sequence (DNA): TGCAGCGCCAGGGGGTTCGCCGGGGAGCTGTTTTTT.

V gene TRBV6-5 combines with J gene TRBJ2-7; D perhaps matches TRBD2 (5 bases). V shed 0 bases and J shed 6 bases, with 18 bases lying between them. This CDR3 is 16 amino acids long. The germline V gene has CDR1 MNHEY and CDR2 SVGAGI. The CDR3 bases are TGTGCCAGCAGTTACTCGAGGATCGGGGATCGGGGCGAGCAGTACTTC. It yields the protein CASSYSRIGDRGEQYF.

The chain is built from TRBV6-5 and TRBJ2-1; weak D call: TRBD1 (7 bases). Germline assignment: CDR1 MNHEY and CDR2 SVGAGI. CDR3 length: 14 amino acids. The V end lost 2 bases, the J end lost 7 bases, and 12 bases lay between the germline ends. CDR3 amino acids: CASSYGRGENEQFF. The CDR3 bases are TGTGCCAGCAGTTACGGCAGGGGGGAGAATGAGCAGTTCTTC.

The chain has TRBV6-1 and TRBJ1-2; D unresolved. CDR1 and CDR2 (germline): MNHNS, SASEGT. Trimming shortened V by 7 bases and J by 3 bases, and 9 bases separated the two germline ends. The CDR3 has 12 amino acids. The CDR3 bases are TGTGCCAGCACTCCCTCGGACTATGGCTACACCTTC. This sequence encodes CASTPSDYGYTF.

The chain is built from TRBV4-1 and TRBJ2-5; 11 nucleotides align to TRBD1. The CDR3 covers 16 residues. The germline CDR1 and CDR2 sequences are MGHRA and YSYEKL. The V and J ends lost 3 bases and 1 base, in that order; junction bases with no gene match: 4. CDR3 sequence: CASSQAGTGGQETQYF. The CDR3 DNA reads as TGCGCCAGCAGCCAGGCTGGGACAGGGGGCCAAGAGACCCAGTACTTC.

This rearrangement joins TRBV27 to TRBJ2-5, with a weak D call TRBD1 (6 bases). Trimming pared 3 bases from V and 2 bases from J, leaving 10 bases between. The germline V gene has CDR1 MNHEY and CDR2 SMNVEV (reference sequence). CDR3 length: 14 residues. The CDR3 DNA reads as TGTGCCAGCAGTTTTTTCGGACAGCAAGAGACCCAGTACTTC. It translates to CASSFFGQQETQYF.

The rearrangement links TRBV6-1 to TRBJ1-2; no clear D. Trimming stripped 0 bases from V and 4 bases from J, with 9 bases between. The germline V gene has CDR1 MNHNS and CDR2 SASEGT. The CDR3 consists of 14 residues. CDR3 DNA: TGTGCCAGCAGTGAAGCAGAGAGTGGCTATGGCTACACCTTC. It translates to CASSEAESGYGYTF.

J is TRBJ2-1 and V is TRBV7-9; possible D gene TRBD2, 5 bases. The CDR3 is 15 amino acids. Trimming took 5 bases from V and 0 from J, leaving 11 bases between them. Germline V gene lookup returns CDR1 SEHNR and CDR2 FQNEAQ (reference sequence). The CDR3 nucleotides read TGTGCCAGCAGCCCCCGGAGGAGCTCCTACAATGAGCAGTTCTTC. Its translation is CASSPRRSSYNEQFF.